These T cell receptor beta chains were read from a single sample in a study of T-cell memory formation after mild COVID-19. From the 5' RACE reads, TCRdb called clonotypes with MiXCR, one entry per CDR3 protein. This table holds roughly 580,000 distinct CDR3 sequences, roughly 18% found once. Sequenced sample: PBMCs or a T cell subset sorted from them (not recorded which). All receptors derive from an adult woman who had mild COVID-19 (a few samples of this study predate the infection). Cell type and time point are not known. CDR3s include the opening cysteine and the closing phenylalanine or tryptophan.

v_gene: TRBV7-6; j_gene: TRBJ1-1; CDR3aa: CASSPTDRGATEAFF
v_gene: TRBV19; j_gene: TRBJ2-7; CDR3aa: CASSIDWLAGGDEQYF
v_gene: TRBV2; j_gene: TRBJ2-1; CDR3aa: CASSEQREHEQFF
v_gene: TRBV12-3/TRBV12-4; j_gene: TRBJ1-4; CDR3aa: CASSYGVGEKLFF
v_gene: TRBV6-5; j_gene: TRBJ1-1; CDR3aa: CASSYETQGLSRAFF
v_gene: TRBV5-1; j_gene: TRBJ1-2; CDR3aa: CASSKGQVDGYTF
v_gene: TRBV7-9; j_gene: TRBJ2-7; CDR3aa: CASSLYPGIRAYEQYF
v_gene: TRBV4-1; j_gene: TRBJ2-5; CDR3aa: CASSPLGQGGRETQYF
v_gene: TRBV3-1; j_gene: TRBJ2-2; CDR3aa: CASSQVPGGVNTGELFF
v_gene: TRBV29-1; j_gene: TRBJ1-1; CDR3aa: CSVERNTEAFF
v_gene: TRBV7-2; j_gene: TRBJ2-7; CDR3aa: CASSPTGAGNPYEQYF
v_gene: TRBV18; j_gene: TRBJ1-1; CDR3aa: CASFPGWDTEAFF
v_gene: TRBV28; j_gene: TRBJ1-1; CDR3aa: CASSLWADRGNTEAFF
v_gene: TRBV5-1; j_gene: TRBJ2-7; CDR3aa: CASSPGQVTHEQYF
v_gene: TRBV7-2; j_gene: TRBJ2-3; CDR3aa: CASRSETDTQYF
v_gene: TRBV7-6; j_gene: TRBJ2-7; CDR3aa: CASSLGWDTMPSYEQYF
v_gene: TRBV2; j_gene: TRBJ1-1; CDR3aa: CASSGQGPNTEAFF
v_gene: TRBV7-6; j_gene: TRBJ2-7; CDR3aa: CASSLVGRESTYEQYF
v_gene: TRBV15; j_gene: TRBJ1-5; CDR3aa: CATSRDRGTGEPQHF
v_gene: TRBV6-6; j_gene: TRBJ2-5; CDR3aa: CASSSPGQVEGTQYF
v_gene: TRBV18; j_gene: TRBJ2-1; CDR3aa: CASSPLPGNDNEQFF
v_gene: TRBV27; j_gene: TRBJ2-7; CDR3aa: CASSTIQGSYEQYF
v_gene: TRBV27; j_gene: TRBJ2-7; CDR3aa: CASSFRISYEQYF
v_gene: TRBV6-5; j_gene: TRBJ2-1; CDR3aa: CASTPRGVAGVFINEQFF
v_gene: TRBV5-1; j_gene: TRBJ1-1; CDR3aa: CASSLAGEAFF
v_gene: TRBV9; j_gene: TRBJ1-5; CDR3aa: CASSVGGGGNQPQHF
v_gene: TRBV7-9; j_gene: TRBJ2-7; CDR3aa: CASSFKTGTGRWYEQYF
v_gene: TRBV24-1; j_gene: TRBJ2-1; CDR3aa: CATSDPRTSGGYNEQFF
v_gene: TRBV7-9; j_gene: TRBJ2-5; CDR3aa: CASSLLEGTVQETQYF
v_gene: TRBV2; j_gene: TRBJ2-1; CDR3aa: CASSRDRSSYNEQFF
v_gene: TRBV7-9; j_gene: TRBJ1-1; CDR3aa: CASRSGGEGTEAFF
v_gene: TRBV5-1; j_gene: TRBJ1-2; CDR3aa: CASSLWPGEPYGYTF
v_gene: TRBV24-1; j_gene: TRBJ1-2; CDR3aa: CATSDPPAAYGYTF
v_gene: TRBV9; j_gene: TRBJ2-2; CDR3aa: CASSVGLGNTGELFF
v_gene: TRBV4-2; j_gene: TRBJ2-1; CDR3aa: CASSQAGQGEIEQFF
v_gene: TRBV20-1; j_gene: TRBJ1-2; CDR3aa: CSADEGGYTF
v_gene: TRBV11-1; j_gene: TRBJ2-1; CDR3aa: CASSRNPAGLDAEQFF
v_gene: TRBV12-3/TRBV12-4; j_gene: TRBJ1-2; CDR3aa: CASRGTGNYGYTF
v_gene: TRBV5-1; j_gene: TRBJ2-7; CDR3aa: CASSYPGTYEQYF
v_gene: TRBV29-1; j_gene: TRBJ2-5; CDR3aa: CSVEDWGYQETQYF
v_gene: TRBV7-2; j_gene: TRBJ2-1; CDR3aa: CASSLVEQGGEQFF
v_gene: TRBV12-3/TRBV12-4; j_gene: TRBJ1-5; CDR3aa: CASSRPTGISNQPQHF
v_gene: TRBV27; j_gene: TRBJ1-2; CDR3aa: CASSPRQGGLWGYTF
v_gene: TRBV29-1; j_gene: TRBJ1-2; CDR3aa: CSAYGVRTGNNYGYTF
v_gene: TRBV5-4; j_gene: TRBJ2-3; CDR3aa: CASSFGQGVSTDTQYF
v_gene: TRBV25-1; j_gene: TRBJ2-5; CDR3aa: CASSEGRGAKVIQYF
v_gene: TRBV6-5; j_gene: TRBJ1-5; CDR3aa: CASSIGRQGSNQPQHF
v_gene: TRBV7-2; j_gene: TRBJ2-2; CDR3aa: CASSLDSGAGELFF
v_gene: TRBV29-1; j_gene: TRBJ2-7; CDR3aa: CSVGMGATYEQYF
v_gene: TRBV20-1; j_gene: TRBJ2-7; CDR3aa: CSAAAGASSYEQYF